The rows below give T cell receptor beta chains drawn from one sample of a study of naive and memory T cell subsets. From the UMI-ligation and nested PCR reads, TCRdb called clonotypes with MiXCR, one entry per CDR3 protein. The sample consists of about 90,000 distinct CDR3 sequences, 7% of them appearing once. Input material: central memory CD4+ T cells from blood. The receptors come from a human donor in good health. Each CDR3 is given with its conserved first and last residue. Each record gives: J gene, V gene, D gene, clone size, CDR3 protein, CDR3 DNA. A D gene is named only where the DNA matches it firmly. Expanded clones are given a class, and other clones once, few, many or no size at all.

j_call: TRBJ2-1; v_call: TRBV7-2; d_call: .; clone_size: .; cdr3_aa: CASSLRRQQFF; cdr3_nt: TGTGCCAGCAGCTTAAGGCGGCAGCAGTTCTTC
j_call: TRBJ1-6; v_call: TRBV4-3; d_call: TRBD1; clone_size: many; cdr3_aa: CASSQDLDSQGHSPLHF; cdr3_nt: TGCGCCAGCAGCCAAGATCTCGATTCACAGGGGCACTCACCCCTCCACTTT
j_call: TRBJ2-1; v_call: TRBV7-9; d_call: TRBD1; clone_size: few; cdr3_aa: CASSPRTGGTYNEQFF; cdr3_nt: TGTGCCAGCAGCCCACGGACAGGGGGGACCTACAATGAGCAGTTCTTC
j_call: TRBJ2-1; v_call: TRBV4-1; d_call: TRBD2; clone_size: .; cdr3_aa: CASSLTSGTAYNEQFF; cdr3_nt: TGCGCCAGCAGTCTGACTAGCGGGACGGCCTACAATGAGCAGTTCTTC
j_call: TRBJ2-3; v_call: TRBV20-1; d_call: .; clone_size: many; cdr3_aa: CSARDLSAPSTDTQYF; cdr3_nt: TGCAGTGCTAGAGACCTCTCGGCCCCTAGCACAGATACGCAGTATTTT
j_call: TRBJ2-6; v_call: TRBV7-2; d_call: TRBD1; clone_size: many; cdr3_aa: CASSSGQGSGANVLTF; cdr3_nt: TGTGCCAGCAGCTCGGGACAGGGCTCTGGGGCCAACGTCCTGACTTTC
j_call: TRBJ2-5; v_call: TRBV20-1; d_call: TRBD2; clone_size: .; cdr3_aa: CSAREFLRGGQETQYF; cdr3_nt: TGCAGTGCTAGAGAGTTTCTCCGGGGGGGCCAAGAGACCCAGTACTTC
j_call: TRBJ1-5; v_call: TRBV28; d_call: .; clone_size: few; cdr3_aa: CASNPMTRRGPNQPQHF; cdr3_nt: TGTGCCAGCAACCCCATGACCCGGAGGGGACCTAATCAGCCCCAGCATTTT
j_call: TRBJ2-5; v_call: TRBV7-2; d_call: .; clone_size: .; cdr3_aa: CASSLAGMGAQYF; cdr3_nt: TGTGCCAGCAGCTTAGCGGGGATGGGCGCCCAGTACTTC
j_call: TRBJ1-1; v_call: TRBV6-6; d_call: TRBD1; clone_size: many; cdr3_aa: CASKIGTGSTEAFF; cdr3_nt: TGTGCCAGCAAAATTGGGACAGGGAGCACTGAAGCTTTCTTT
j_call: TRBJ2-1; v_call: TRBV12-3/TRBV12-4; d_call: .; clone_size: many; cdr3_aa: CASSLGGISYNEQFF; cdr3_nt: TGTGCCAGCAGTTTAGGTGGGATCTCCTACAATGAGCAGTTCTTC
j_call: TRBJ2-2; v_call: TRBV7-6; d_call: TRBD2; clone_size: few; cdr3_aa: CASRGGPNTGELFF; cdr3_nt: TGTGCCAGCCGCGGGGGACCGAACACCGGGGAGCTGTTTTTT
j_call: TRBJ1-2; v_call: TRBV7-2; d_call: TRBD1; clone_size: few; cdr3_aa: CASSAKAETGIYGYTF; cdr3_nt: TGTGCCAGCAGCGCTAAGGCCGAGACAGGGATCTATGGCTACACCTTC
j_call: TRBJ2-6; v_call: TRBV5-1; d_call: .; clone_size: .; cdr3_aa: CASSVPGSGANVLTF; cdr3_nt: TGCGCCAGCAGCGTACCGGGTTCTGGGGCCAACGTCCTGACTTTC
j_call: TRBJ2-4; v_call: TRBV12-3/TRBV12-4; d_call: TRBD2; clone_size: many; cdr3_aa: CASSFGLAGGNIQYF; cdr3_nt: TGTGCCAGCAGTTTCGGGCTAGCGGGGGGTAACATTCAGTACTTC
j_call: TRBJ1-6; v_call: TRBV12-3/TRBV12-4; d_call: .; clone_size: many; cdr3_aa: CASSLGGRNSPLHF; cdr3_nt: TGTGCCAGCAGTTTAGGGGGAAGGAATTCACCCCTCCACTTT
j_call: TRBJ2-5; v_call: TRBV28; d_call: TRBD2; clone_size: few; cdr3_aa: CASSLVAGDQYF; cdr3_nt: TGTGCCAGCAGTTTGGTAGCGGGTGACCAGTACTTC
j_call: TRBJ2-2; v_call: TRBV29-1; d_call: TRBD2; clone_size: .; cdr3_aa: CSVLSGGDTGELFF; cdr3_nt: TGCAGCGTTTTGTCCGGGGGGGACACCGGGGAGCTGTTTTTT
j_call: TRBJ1-2; v_call: TRBV7-8; d_call: .; clone_size: many; cdr3_aa: CASSPRVDLVGYTF; cdr3_nt: TGTGCCAGCAGCCCCCGGGTGGATTTGGTTGGCTACACCTTC
j_call: TRBJ2-6; v_call: TRBV6-1; d_call: .; clone_size: many; cdr3_aa: CASQPQGSGANVLTF; cdr3_nt: TGTGCCAGTCAGCCCCAAGGCTCTGGGGCCAACGTCCTGACTTTC
j_call: TRBJ2-1; v_call: TRBV7-9; d_call: TRBD1; clone_size: .; cdr3_aa: CASSLGTGGFNEQFF; cdr3_nt: TGTGCCAGCAGCTTGGGGACAGGGGGCTTCAATGAGCAGTTCTTC
j_call: TRBJ1-5; v_call: TRBV20-1; d_call: .; clone_size: many; cdr3_aa: CSASPGLLNQPQHF; cdr3_nt: TGCAGTGCTAGTCCGGGACTCCTAAATCAGCCCCAGCATTTT
j_call: TRBJ1-4; v_call: TRBV18; d_call: .; clone_size: many; cdr3_aa: CASSPASPNEKLFF; cdr3_nt: TGTGCCAGCTCACCAGCCTCGCCTAATGAAAAACTGTTTTTT
j_call: TRBJ2-2; v_call: TRBV7-2; d_call: TRBD2; clone_size: many; cdr3_aa: CASSSSGANTGELFF; cdr3_nt: TGTGCCAGCAGCTCTAGCGGGGCAAACACCGGGGAGCTGTTTTTT
j_call: TRBJ1-5; v_call: TRBV7-9; d_call: .; clone_size: many; cdr3_aa: CASSLVEAQPQHF; cdr3_nt: TGTGCCAGCAGCTTGGTAGAGGCACAGCCCCAGCATTTT
j_call: TRBJ1-4; v_call: TRBV6-1; d_call: TRBD1; clone_size: many; cdr3_aa: CASRRLGQGSEKLFF; cdr3_nt: TGTGCCAGCCGGAGATTGGGACAGGGGAGTGAAAAACTGTTTTTT
j_call: TRBJ1-3; v_call: TRBV20-1; d_call: TRBD1; clone_size: few; cdr3_aa: CSARTGDLLNTIYF; cdr3_nt: TGCAGTGCTAGAACAGGGGACCTCTTAAACACCATATATTTT
j_call: TRBJ2-4; v_call: TRBV3-1; d_call: .; clone_size: many; cdr3_aa: CASSLKPLTGTVQYF; cdr3_nt: TGTGCCAGCAGTCTCAAGCCCCTGACAGGAACGGTCCAGTACTTC
j_call: TRBJ1-5; v_call: TRBV4-3; d_call: .; clone_size: many; cdr3_aa: CASSQERTGREGNQPQHF; cdr3_nt: TGCGCCAGCAGCCAAGAAAGGACGGGGCGGGAAGGCAATCAGCCCCAGCATTTT
j_call: TRBJ2-5; v_call: TRBV12-3/TRBV12-4; d_call: .; clone_size: many; cdr3_aa: CASSLKQRSAGETQYF; cdr3_nt: TGTGCCAGCAGTTTGAAGCAGCGGAGCGCGGGAGAGACCCAGTACTTC
j_call: TRBJ2-7; v_call: TRBV7-2; d_call: .; clone_size: many; cdr3_aa: CASSQWDYEQYF; cdr3_nt: TGTGCCAGCAGCCAATGGGATTACGAGCAGTACTTC
j_call: TRBJ2-5; v_call: TRBV7-2; d_call: .; clone_size: .; cdr3_aa: CASSLGGGRRETQYF; cdr3_nt: TGTGCCAGCAGCTTAGGAGGGGGGCGGCGGGAGACCCAGTACTTC
j_call: TRBJ1-5; v_call: TRBV19; d_call: .; clone_size: many; cdr3_aa: CASRIGSQPQHF; cdr3_nt: TGTGCCAGTAGAATCGGCAGTCAGCCCCAGCATTTT
j_call: TRBJ2-2; v_call: TRBV7-7; d_call: .; clone_size: many; cdr3_aa: CASSPAGTRGELFF; cdr3_nt: TGTGCTAGCAGCCCTGCTGGGACCCGAGGGGAGCTGTTTTTT
j_call: TRBJ2-7; v_call: TRBV6-2/TRBV6-3; d_call: .; clone_size: many; cdr3_aa: CASSYGRLRSEQYF; cdr3_nt: TGTGCCAGCAGTTACGGGCGCCTCAGATCAGAGCAGTACTTC
j_call: TRBJ1-4; v_call: TRBV7-8; d_call: TRBD1; clone_size: few; cdr3_aa: CASSLGDRDYEKLFF; cdr3_nt: TGTGCCAGCAGCTTAGGCGACAGGGATTATGAAAAACTGTTTTTT
j_call: TRBJ2-1; v_call: TRBV20-1; d_call: TRBD2; clone_size: few; cdr3_aa: CSARVAGGGQFF; cdr3_nt: TGCAGTGCTAGAGTTGCCGGGGGGGGGCAGTTCTTC
j_call: TRBJ2-5; v_call: TRBV18; d_call: .; clone_size: .; cdr3_aa: CASSPPAGETQYF; cdr3_nt: TGTGCCAGCTCACCACCGGCGGGAGAGACCCAGTACTTC
j_call: TRBJ2-7; v_call: TRBV20-1; d_call: .; clone_size: .; cdr3_aa: CSARTREQYF; cdr3_nt: TGCAGTGCTAGAACCCGCGAGCAGTACTTC
j_call: TRBJ1-2; v_call: TRBV20-1; d_call: .; clone_size: few; cdr3_aa: CSAREQSPPYGYTF; cdr3_nt: TGCAGTGCTAGGGAACAGTCGCCCCCATATGGCTACACCTTC
j_call: TRBJ2-5; v_call: TRBV12-3/TRBV12-4; d_call: .; clone_size: many; cdr3_aa: CASRPWGGETQYF; cdr3_nt: TGTGCCAGCAGGCCCTGGGGCGGGGAGACCCAGTACTTC
j_call: TRBJ1-4; v_call: TRBV7-9; d_call: .; clone_size: few; cdr3_aa: CASSPDGAEKLFF; cdr3_nt: TGTGCCAGCAGCCCCGACGGCGCTGAAAAACTGTTTTTT
j_call: TRBJ2-5; v_call: TRBV5-1; d_call: .; clone_size: few; cdr3_aa: CASRAEETQYF; cdr3_nt: TGCGCCAGCAGGGCTGAAGAGACCCAGTACTTC
j_call: TRBJ2-5; v_call: TRBV5-6; d_call: .; clone_size: many; cdr3_aa: CASSLSGRLETQYF; cdr3_nt: TGTGCCAGCAGCTTATCGGGAAGGCTAGAGACCCAGTACTTC
j_call: TRBJ2-3; v_call: TRBV19; d_call: .; clone_size: few; cdr3_aa: CASSISASQSTQYF; cdr3_nt: TGTGCCAGTAGTATTAGCGCGAGCCAGTCCACGCAGTATTTT
j_call: TRBJ2-7; v_call: TRBV20-1; d_call: .; clone_size: many; cdr3_aa: CSARARGKPHEQYF; cdr3_nt: TGCAGTGCTAGAGCCCGCGGGAAACCCCACGAGCAGTACTTC
j_call: TRBJ1-5; v_call: TRBV7-9; d_call: TRBD1; clone_size: .; cdr3_aa: CASSSTGGSQPQHF; cdr3_nt: TGTGCCAGCAGCTCGACAGGGGGGAGTCAGCCCCAGCATTTT
j_call: TRBJ2-3; v_call: TRBV7-2; d_call: .; clone_size: many; cdr3_aa: CASSPRATSKVWDTQYF; cdr3_nt: TGTGCCAGCAGCCCGCGGGCCACCTCCAAGGTTTGGGATACGCAGTATTTT
j_call: TRBJ1-1; v_call: TRBV7-2; d_call: TRBD1; clone_size: many; cdr3_aa: CASSFKTGHTEAFF; cdr3_nt: TGTGCCAGCAGCTTTAAGACAGGGCACACTGAAGCTTTCTTT
j_call: TRBJ1-2; v_call: TRBV19; d_call: TRBD1; clone_size: once; cdr3_aa: CATRGPARRWGANYGYTF; cdr3_nt: TGTGCCACAAGGGGGCCGGCGAGACGCTGGGGGGCTAACTATGGCTACACCTTC
j_call: TRBJ1-3; v_call: TRBV7-9; d_call: .; clone_size: many; cdr3_aa: CASSSNNPGFSGNTIYF; cdr3_nt: TGTGCCAGCAGCTCGAATAACCCAGGGTTCTCTGGAAACACCATATATTTT